Reported below is one T cell receptor (beta chain). The antigen remains unidentified. The record originates from a study of tumor and adjacent non-tumor tissue in lung cancer. About the research overall: The cohort had roughly 12 adenocarcinoma, a couple of squamous cell and 1 small cell patients. Notes on the study in general: Compared with tumor, normal lung showed significantly lower TCR diversity. Top 100 clones took a larger repertoire share in normal lung.

TCRbeta libraries were built with three rounds of nested PCR, modified from ARM-PCR. MiXCR, run by TCRdb on the multiplex PCR reads, gives a single entry per CDR3 protein. The sample carries around 70,000 distinct CDR3 sequences, around four fifths recorded once. This sample's RNA came from whole unsorted tissue. From germline, CDR1 is MNHEY and CDR2 SVGAGI. CDR3 length: 13 residues. Sequencing was carried out using lung tumor tissue. The chain is built from TRBV6-5 and TRBJ2-7; 7 positions agree with TRBD2. This receptor was identified in a man in his 60s with non-small cell lung cancer. The CDR3 loop reads CGRSQTSSYEQYF. The CDR3 region has the DNA TGTGGCAGGAGCCAGACTAGCAGCTACGAGCAGTACTTC.